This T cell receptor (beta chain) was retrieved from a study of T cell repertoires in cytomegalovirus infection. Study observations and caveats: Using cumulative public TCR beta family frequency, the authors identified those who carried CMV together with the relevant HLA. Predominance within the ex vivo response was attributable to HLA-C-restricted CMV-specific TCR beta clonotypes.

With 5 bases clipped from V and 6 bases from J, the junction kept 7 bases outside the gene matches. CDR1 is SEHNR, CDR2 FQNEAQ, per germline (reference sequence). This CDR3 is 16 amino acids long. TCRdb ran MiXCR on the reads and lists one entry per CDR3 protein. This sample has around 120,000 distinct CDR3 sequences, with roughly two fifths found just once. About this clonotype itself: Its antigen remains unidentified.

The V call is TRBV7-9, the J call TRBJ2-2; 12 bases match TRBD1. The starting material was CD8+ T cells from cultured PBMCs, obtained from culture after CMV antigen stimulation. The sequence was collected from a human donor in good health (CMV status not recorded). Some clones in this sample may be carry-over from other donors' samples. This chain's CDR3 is CASSARDRGPPGELFF. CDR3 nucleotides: TGTGCCAGCAGCGCCCGGGACAGGGGGCCCCCCGGGGAGCTGTTTTTT.